These 18 T cell receptor beta chains were all obtained from the same sample, sequenced in a study of CD8 T cells in ankylosing spondylitis. In TCRdb, the 5' RACE reads were re-called with MiXCR into one record per CDR3 protein. The profile covers about 160,000 distinct CDR3 sequences, with approximately 10% appearing a single time and roughly 16% taken by the ten largest. Sequences were obtained from blood, either unsorted or a sorted T cell fraction (not recorded which). The receptors derive from a female donor with ankylosing spondylitis or in good health (not recorded which).

This clonotype was counted a few times. This chain connects TRBV28 to TRBJ2-1, with TRBD2 matching over 10 bases. V trimming: 5 bases; J trimming: 4 bases; junction bases outside the gene matches: 5. CDR3 size: 15 residues. Germline loops: CDR1 MDHEN, CDR2 SYDVKM. Here the CDR3 reads CASSPTSGTYNEQFF. CDR3 nucleotides: TGTGCCAGCAGTCCCACTAGCGGGACGTACAATGAGCAGTTCTTC.

This clonotype was counted ten times or more. The chain employs TRBV2 and TRBJ2-1; D is possibly TRBD1 or TRBD2 (6 bases each). Germline values: CDR1 SNHLY, CDR2 FYNNEI. With 6 bases removed from V and 1 base from J, the gap between germline ends came to 16 bases. The CDR3 has 16 residues. In DNA form, the CDR3 reads TGTGCCAGCAGGGAAACGGGGGCGGGGTCCTACAATGAGCAGTTCTTC. This translates into CASRETGAGSYNEQFF.

This clonotype was seen a handful of times. The V and J genes are TRBV7-9 and TRBJ2-1; 10 bases are shared with TRBD1. CDR1 is SEHNR, CDR2 FQNEAQ, per germline (reference sequence). The ends lost 1 base at V and 11 bases at J; junction bases unmatched: 8. The CDR3 is 15 residues long. The CDR3 here is CASSLGGRDRGKQFF. CDR3 DNA: TGTGCCAGCAGCTTAGGGGGCCGGGACAGGGGAAAGCAGTTCTTC.

This rearrangement joins TRBV7-9 to TRBJ1-5, with unresolved D. The CDR3 loop spans 13 amino acids. The V gene's germline CDR1 is SEHNR and CDR2 FQNEAQ (reference sequence). Trimming removed 4 bases from V and 3 bases from J, with 7 bases in between. The DNA of the CDR3 is TGTGCCAGCAGCTCAAACGCCAATCAGCCCCAGCATTTT. Encoded protein: CASSSNANQPQHF.

This clonotype was seen repeatedly, ten times or more. The chain carries TRBV9 and TRBJ1-1, with D possibly TRBD1 on 6 matching bases. The V end was cut by 3 bases, the J end by 3 bases, with 15 bases between. Per germline, CDR1 SGDLS and CDR2 YYNGEE. This CDR3 has 15 residues. The CDR3 loop is CASSEGGTIDTEAFF. CDR3 DNA sequence: TGTGCCAGCAGCGAGGGTGGGACAATTGACACTGAAGCTTTCTTT.

V is TRBV7-9 and J is TRBJ1-4, with D hard to call. This CDR3 contains 15 residues. The V end was cut by 1 base, the J end by 4 bases, with 10 bases between. From germline, CDR1 is SEHNR and CDR2 FQNEAQ (reference sequence). CDR3 in amino acids: CASSLEGFGNEKLFF. The CDR3 bases are TGTGCCAGCAGCTTAGAAGGGTTCGGTAATGAAAAACTGTTTTTT.

This clonotype was observed many times. The chain recombines TRBV30 with TRBJ2-1; no firm D call. This CDR3 comprises 12 residues. From germline, CDR1 is GTSNPN and CDR2 SVGIG (reference sequence). Trimming took 2 bases from V and 6 from J, leaving 8 bases between them. CDR3 in amino acids: CAWSQAINEQFF. CDR3 nucleotides: TGTGCCTGGAGTCAAGCGATCAATGAGCAGTTCTTC. Looking up the rest from reference TRBV30 and TRBJ2-1 gives the full variable domain: SQTIHQWPATLVQPVGSPLSLECTVEGTSNPNLYWYRQAAGRGLQLLFYSVGIGQISSEVPQNLSASRPQDRQFILSSKKLLLSDSGFYLCAWSQAINEQFFGPGTRLTVL.

This clonotype was detected ten times or more. The chain employs TRBV4-3 and TRBJ2-3; a weak D match, TRBD2 (6 bases). The CDR3 is made up of 15 amino acids. Germline V lookup: CDR1 LGHNA, CDR2 YSLEER. V dropped 4 bases and J dropped 2 bases, with 13 bases sitting between them. CDR3 DNA: TGCGCCAGCAGCCCGGTAGCGGACTCCACAGATACGCAGTATTTT. The encoded protein is CASSPVADSTDTQYF.

This clonotype was observed many times. This chain joins TRBV7-6 and TRBJ2-3, with D unclear. Germline values: CDR1 SGHVS, CDR2 FNYEAQ. Trimming shortened V by 1 base and J by 2 bases, and 16 bases separated the two germline ends. The CDR3 runs 17 residues. The CDR3 is CASSLEASNSVTDTQYF. The CDR3 nucleotides are TGTGCCAGCAGCTTAGAAGCATCGAACTCTGTCACAGATACGCAGTATTTT.

This clonotype was recorded at least ten times. The rearrangement uses TRBV4-2 and TRBJ2-7; 8 bases fit TRBD2. Germline V gene data show CDR1 as LGHNA and CDR2 as YNFKEQ. With 1 base clipped from V and 3 bases from J, the junction kept 5 bases outside the gene matches. The CDR3 totals 15 residues. For the CDR3, the DNA is TGTGCCAGCAGCCAAGTATTAGCGGGGCGCTACGAGCAGTACTTC. Translated, it gives CASSQVLAGRYEQYF.

The rearrangement uses TRBV27 and TRBJ2-7, with D tentatively TRBD2 (5 bases). The CDR3 length is 18 residues. In germline, CDR1 is MNHEY, CDR2 SMNVEV (reference sequence). The V end lost 0 bases, the J end lost 4 bases, and 22 bases lay between the germline ends. CDR3 in amino acids: CASSLSRLAFRVPYEQYF. In DNA, the CDR3 is TGTGCCAGCAGTTTATCCAGGCTAGCTTTTCGAGTGCCTTACGAGCAGTACTTC.

The genes are TRBV9 and TRBJ2-1; TRBD1 matches 7 bases. Per germline, CDR1 SGDLS and CDR2 YYNGEE. This CDR3 is built from 14 residues. V lost 4 bases, J lost 7 bases, and 8 bases stayed unmatched. As DNA, the CDR3 is TGTGCCAGCAGCAGAATAGGGGGCCGGAATGAGCAGTTCTTC. This gives the protein CASSRIGGRNEQFF. The full variable domain, in which reference TRBV9 and TRBJ2-1 provide the parts outside the CDR3, is DSGVTQTPKHLITATGQRVTLRCSPRSGDLSVYWYQQSLDQGLQFLIQYYNGEERAKGNILERFSAQQFPDLHSELNLSSLELGDSALYFCASSRIGGRNEQFFGPGTRLTVL.

A single count supports this clonotype. The chain joins TRBV6-2 or TRBV6-3 to TRBJ2-1, with D unresolved. The CDR3 sequence is 14 residues long. Germline assignment: CDR1 MNHEY and CDR2 SVGEGT. V lost 3 bases and J 8 bases, leaving 14 bases between the germline ends. The CDR3 DNA reads TGTGCCAGCAGTTATTGCGGTTTATTGTATGAGCAGTTCTTC. It codes for CASSYCGLLYEQFF.

There are many counts of this clonotype. The rearrangement joins TRBV12-3 or TRBV12-4 to TRBJ2-7; no reliable D call. V gave up 3 bases and J gave up 3 bases, with 12 bases separating them. The CDR3 sequence is 14 residues long. CDR3 sequence (DNA): TGTGCCAGCAGTTTGTACAGCTCTCTCTACGAGCAGTACTTC. The encoded protein is CASSLYSSLYEQYF.

This clonotype has more than one count but fewer than ten. This sequence joins TRBV15 and TRBJ2-1, with D tentatively TRBD1 or TRBD2 (5 bases each). CDR3 length equals 14 residues. The germline CDR1 and CDR2 sequences are LNHNV and YYDKDF (reference sequence). The V end was cut by 5 bases, the J end by 8 bases, with 16 bases between. CDR3 protein: CATSGDLTMDEQFF. CDR3 in DNA: TGTGCCACCAGCGGGGACCTTACAATGGATGAGCAGTTCTTC.

This clonotype has at least ten counts. The rearrangement links TRBV5-1 to TRBJ2-7, with unresolved D. Germline V lookup: CDR1 SGHRS, CDR2 YFSETQ. The CDR3 is 11 residues long. V was cut by 2 bases and J by 6 bases, with 6 bases left in between. In nucleotides, the CDR3 is TGCGCCAGCAGCTTCACCGGCGAGCAGTACTTC. Its protein product is CASSFTGEQYF.

Details on this clonotype: The junction shows a germline mismatch at one end, possibly a read error. The genes are TRBV7-9 and TRBJ2-1; D possibly uses TRBD1 or TRBD2 (5 bases each). Germline V gene sequence: CDR1 SEHNR, CDR2 FQNEAQ (reference sequence). The CDR3 totals 13 residues. The CDR3, as DNA: TGTGCCAGCAGCCTTCCGGGACCCCTCCTTTATGTCTTC. Protein sequence: CASSLPGPLLYVF.

The chain is built from TRBV13 and TRBJ2-1; D gene ambiguous. CDR1 is PRHDT and CDR2 is FYEKMQ in the germline V gene (reference sequence). The CDR3 has 14 amino acids. Trimming removed 4 bases from V and 9 bases from J, with 16 bases in between. Here the CDR3 reads CASSSQNSLGEQFF. The CDR3 DNA reads as TGTGCCAGCAGCTCCCAGAACTCTTTAGGTGAGCAGTTCTTC. The full variable domain, its missing parts supplied by reference TRBV13 and TRBJ2-1, is AAGVIQSPRHLIKEKRETATLKCYPIPRHDTVYWYQQGPGQDPQFLISFYEKMQSDKGSIPDRFSAQQFSDYHSELNMSSLELGDSALYFCASSSQNSLGEQFFGPGTRLTVL.